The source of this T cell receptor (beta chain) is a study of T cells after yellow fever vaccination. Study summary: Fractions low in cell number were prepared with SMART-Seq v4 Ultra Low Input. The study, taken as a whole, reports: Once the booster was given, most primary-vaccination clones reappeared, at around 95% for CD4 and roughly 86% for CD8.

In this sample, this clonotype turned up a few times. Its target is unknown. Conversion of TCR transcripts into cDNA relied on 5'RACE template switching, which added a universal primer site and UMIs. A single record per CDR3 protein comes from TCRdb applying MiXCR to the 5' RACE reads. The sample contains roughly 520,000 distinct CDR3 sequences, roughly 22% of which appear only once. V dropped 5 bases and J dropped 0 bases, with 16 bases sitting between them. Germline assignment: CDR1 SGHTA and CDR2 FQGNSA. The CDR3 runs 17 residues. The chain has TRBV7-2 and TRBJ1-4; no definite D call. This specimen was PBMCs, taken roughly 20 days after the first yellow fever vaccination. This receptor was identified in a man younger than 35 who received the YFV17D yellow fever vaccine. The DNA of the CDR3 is TGTGCCAGCAGCCCCCGCCCCATTTATGCAACTAATGAAAAACTGTTTTTT. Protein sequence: CASSPRPIYATNEKLFF.